The rows below give T cell receptor beta chains drawn from one sample of a study of response to subunit inactivated influenza vaccine. Each CDR3 protein gets one entry after TCRdb re-called the RT-PCR reads with MiXCR. The sample lists about 500,000 distinct CDR3 sequences; approximately 7.2% were seen once. Sequenced here: PBMCs from blood, sampled about 24 months after vaccination. These receptors all come from a man between 50 and 69 years old who received an inactivated influenza vaccine. The CDR3 runs from the conserved cysteine through the conserved F or W. The D gene is left open where the match is weak. Only part of the rows carry a size: once, few, many, or a class if the clone is expanded.

cdr3_aa: CASSLNSGSEAFF
cdr3_nt: TGTGCCAGCAGCTTAAACAGCGGGTCTGAAGCTTTCTTT
d_call: -
j_call: TRBJ1-1
clone_size: -
v_call: TRBV7-2

cdr3_aa: CASRRTATGELFF
cdr3_nt: TGTGCCAGCAGACGAACAGCGACCGGGGAGCTGTTTTTT
d_call: -
j_call: TRBJ2-2
clone_size: many
v_call: TRBV5-6

cdr3_aa: CASSQAQVVVATNEKLFF
cdr3_nt: TGCGCCAGCAGCCAAGCACAGGTCGTAGTCGCAACTAATGAAAAACTGTTTTTT
d_call: -
j_call: TRBJ1-4
clone_size: few
v_call: TRBV4-3

cdr3_aa: CASSFFSGRREPAFF
cdr3_nt: TGTGCCAGCAGTTTTTTTTCGGGCCGACGTGAACCAGCTTTCTTT
d_call: -
j_call: TRBJ1-1
clone_size: many
v_call: TRBV12-3/TRBV12-4

cdr3_aa: CSVHAAGGMDEQYF
cdr3_nt: TGCAGCGTCCATGCGGCGGGAGGAATGGACGAGCAGTACTTC
d_call: TRBD2
j_call: TRBJ2-7
clone_size: -
v_call: TRBV29-1

cdr3_aa: CASSQDHRVQQETQYF
cdr3_nt: TGCGCCAGCAGCCAAGATCATCGGGTGCAACAAGAGACCCAGTACTTC
d_call: -
j_call: TRBJ2-5
clone_size: -
v_call: TRBV4-3

cdr3_aa: CASSLVVGELFF
cdr3_nt: TGTGCCAGCAGCTTAGTCGTCGGGGAGCTGTTTTTT
d_call: -
j_call: TRBJ2-2
clone_size: few
v_call: TRBV7-2

cdr3_aa: CASSYSAGEGETQYF
cdr3_nt: TGTGCCAGCAGTTACTCGGCAGGGGAAGGGGAGACCCAGTACTTC
d_call: -
j_call: TRBJ2-5
clone_size: -
v_call: TRBV6-5

cdr3_aa: CASSLVTGGAYAQYF
cdr3_nt: TGCGCCAGCAGCTTGGTTACAGGGGGCGCTTACGCGCAGTATTTT
d_call: TRBD1
j_call: TRBJ2-3
clone_size: few
v_call: TRBV5-1

cdr3_aa: CASSSGQGGGTEAFF
cdr3_nt: TGTGCCAGCAGTTCGGGACAGGGTGGGGGCACTGAAGCTTTCTTT
d_call: TRBD1
j_call: TRBJ1-1
clone_size: -
v_call: TRBV12-3/TRBV12-4

cdr3_aa: CASSQSTGGEDTQYF
cdr3_nt: TGCGCCAGCAGCCAATCGACAGGGGGCGAAGATACGCAGTATTTT
d_call: TRBD1
j_call: TRBJ2-3
clone_size: -
v_call: TRBV5-1

cdr3_aa: CASSVFGSGQETQYF
cdr3_nt: TGTGCCAGCAGCGTATTTGGGTCAGGCCAAGAGACCCAGTACTTC
d_call: -
j_call: TRBJ2-5
clone_size: -
v_call: TRBV9

cdr3_aa: CASSPGVAWREQFF
cdr3_nt: TGCGCCAGCAGCCCCGGGGTTGCTTGGAGGGAGCAGTTCTTC
d_call: -
j_call: TRBJ2-1
clone_size: few
v_call: TRBV4-3

cdr3_aa: CSSDRGQETQYF
cdr3_nt: TGCAGCTCAGACAGGGGGCAAGAGACCCAGTACTTC
d_call: TRBD1
j_call: TRBJ2-5
clone_size: many
v_call: TRBV29-1

cdr3_aa: CASSQDPLGGSSYNEQFF
cdr3_nt: TGCGCCAGCAGCCAAGATCCTCTTGGCGGGAGTTCCTACAATGAGCAGTTCTTC
d_call: TRBD2
j_call: TRBJ2-1
clone_size: -
v_call: TRBV4-3

cdr3_aa: CSALREPNTGELFF
cdr3_nt: TGCAGTGCCCTGCGGGAGCCTAACACCGGGGAGCTGTTTTTT
d_call: TRBD2
j_call: TRBJ2-2
clone_size: many
v_call: TRBV20-1

cdr3_aa: CATRGTGPTEAFF
cdr3_nt: TGTGCCACCAGAGGGACAGGTCCCACTGAAGCTTTCTTT
d_call: TRBD1
j_call: TRBJ1-1
clone_size: -
v_call: TRBV15

cdr3_aa: CSAKGLTTGELFF
cdr3_nt: TGCAGTGCCAAGGGACTGACCACCGGGGAGCTGTTTTTT
d_call: -
j_call: TRBJ2-2
clone_size: -
v_call: TRBV20-1

cdr3_aa: CASSPGGPYNELFF
cdr3_nt: TGTGCCAGCAGTCCGGGGGGGCCTTACAATGAGCTGTTCTTC
d_call: TRBD2
j_call: TRBJ2-1
clone_size: -
v_call: TRBV12-3/TRBV12-4

cdr3_aa: CSPPGGQYF
cdr3_nt: TGCAGCCCCCCGGGGGGCCAGTACTTC
d_call: TRBD2
j_call: TRBJ2-5
clone_size: few
v_call: TRBV20-1

cdr3_aa: CASSPRLAGGNTDTQYF
cdr3_nt: TGTGCCAGCAGTCCCAGACTAGCGGGAGGTAACACAGATACGCAGTATTTT
d_call: TRBD2
j_call: TRBJ2-3
clone_size: -
v_call: TRBV12-3/TRBV12-4

cdr3_aa: CSARLRESYEQYF
cdr3_nt: TGCAGTGCTAGGCTGCGGGAGAGCTACGAGCAGTACTTC
d_call: TRBD2
j_call: TRBJ2-7
clone_size: many
v_call: TRBV20-1

cdr3_aa: CSARRRSDEQFF
cdr3_nt: TGCAGTGCTAGAAGACGGTCCGATGAGCAGTTCTTC
d_call: -
j_call: TRBJ2-1
clone_size: many
v_call: TRBV20-1

cdr3_aa: CASSLRPQGAAGANVLTF
cdr3_nt: TGTGCCAGCAGTTTACGGCCCCAGGGGGCCGCTGGGGCCAACGTCCTGACTTTC
d_call: TRBD1
j_call: TRBJ2-6
clone_size: -
v_call: TRBV27

cdr3_aa: CSANSNDESNEQFF
cdr3_nt: TGCAGTGCTAACTCAAACGACGAGAGCAATGAGCAGTTCTTC
d_call: -
j_call: TRBJ2-1
clone_size: -
v_call: TRBV20-1

cdr3_aa: CASSPVSGSQSYGYTF
cdr3_nt: TGCGCCAGCAGCCCCGTCTCTGGCAGCCAAAGCTATGGCTACACCTTC
d_call: -
j_call: TRBJ1-2
clone_size: few
v_call: TRBV4-1

cdr3_aa: CASSLVGRFRGNAEAFF
cdr3_nt: TGCGCCAGCAGCTTGGTAGGAAGGTTCAGGGGAAACGCTGAAGCTTTCTTT
d_call: -
j_call: TRBJ1-1
clone_size: few
v_call: TRBV5-1

cdr3_aa: CASSPQFGGSTEAFF
cdr3_nt: TGCGCCAGCAGCCCACAGTTTGGTGGGAGCACTGAAGCTTTCTTT
d_call: -
j_call: TRBJ1-1
clone_size: few
v_call: TRBV5-1

cdr3_aa: CASSSTGVYGYTF
cdr3_nt: TGTGCCAGCAGCTCGACAGGGGTCTATGGCTACACCTTC
d_call: TRBD1
j_call: TRBJ1-2
clone_size: many
v_call: TRBV11-2

cdr3_aa: CASSFRGAEAFF
cdr3_nt: TGTGCCAGCAGTTTTCGGGGGGCTGAAGCTTTCTTT
d_call: -
j_call: TRBJ1-1
clone_size: many
v_call: TRBV12-3/TRBV12-4

cdr3_aa: CAWRPVGRTGPDEQFF
cdr3_nt: TGTGCCTGGAGGCCAGTGGGACGTACAGGGCCGGATGAGCAGTTCTTC
d_call: -
j_call: TRBJ2-1
clone_size: few
v_call: TRBV30

cdr3_aa: CASSPISKGSTQYF
cdr3_nt: TGTGCCAGCAGCCCAATTAGCAAGGGGTCTACGCAGTATTTT
d_call: -
j_call: TRBJ2-3
clone_size: -
v_call: TRBV7-9

cdr3_aa: CASRNWSTDTQYF
cdr3_nt: TGTGCCAGCAGAAATTGGAGCACAGATACGCAGTATTTT
d_call: -
j_call: TRBJ2-3
clone_size: few
v_call: TRBV28

cdr3_aa: CSAADRAYGYTF
cdr3_nt: TGCAGTGCTGCGGACAGGGCCTATGGCTACACCTTC
d_call: TRBD1
j_call: TRBJ1-2
clone_size: -
v_call: TRBV29-1

cdr3_aa: CASSEALTHPNYGYTF
cdr3_nt: TGTGCCAGCAGTGAAGCGCTTACCCACCCTAACTATGGCTACACCTTC
d_call: -
j_call: TRBJ1-2
clone_size: few
v_call: TRBV2

cdr3_aa: CASSPFGGSSYEQYF
cdr3_nt: TGTGCCAGCAGCCCATTTGGGGGTAGCTCCTACGAGCAGTACTTC
d_call: -
j_call: TRBJ2-7
clone_size: -
v_call: TRBV7-2

cdr3_aa: CASSLGTALSYEQYF
cdr3_nt: TGTGCCAGCAGCTTAGGGACAGCACTCTCCTACGAGCAGTACTTC
d_call: -
j_call: TRBJ2-7
clone_size: few
v_call: TRBV13

cdr3_aa: CASSQGNYNEQFF
cdr3_nt: TGCGCCAGCAGCCAGGGGAATTACAATGAGCAGTTCTTC
d_call: -
j_call: TRBJ2-1
clone_size: many
v_call: TRBV5-1

cdr3_aa: CSARDAGRGVRETQYF
cdr3_nt: TGCAGTGCTAGAGATGCAGGGCGGGGGGTTCGGGAGACCCAGTACTTC
d_call: TRBD2
j_call: TRBJ2-5
clone_size: -
v_call: TRBV20-1

cdr3_aa: CASSRSGGGPHEQYF
cdr3_nt: TGTGCCAGCAGTAGGAGCGGGGGGGGTCCCCACGAGCAGTACTTC
d_call: TRBD2
j_call: TRBJ2-7
clone_size: many
v_call: TRBV12-3/TRBV12-4

cdr3_aa: CASSPDTLGTQYF
cdr3_nt: TGTGCCAGCTCACCGGACACGTTGGGGACCCAGTACTTC
d_call: -
j_call: TRBJ2-5
clone_size: -
v_call: TRBV18

cdr3_aa: CASSRQGLDTEAFF
cdr3_nt: TGCGCCAGCAGCCGACAGGGATTGGACACTGAAGCTTTCTTT
d_call: TRBD1
j_call: TRBJ1-1
clone_size: -
v_call: TRBV5-1

cdr3_aa: CSARDPWDSYNEQFF
cdr3_nt: TGCAGTGCTAGAGATCCGTGGGACTCCTACAATGAGCAGTTCTTC
d_call: -
j_call: TRBJ2-1
clone_size: few
v_call: TRBV20-1

cdr3_aa: CASSLVQGRYEQYF
cdr3_nt: TGTGCCAGCAGTTTAGTACAGGGGAGGTACGAGCAGTACTTC
d_call: -
j_call: TRBJ2-7
clone_size: many
v_call: TRBV12-3/TRBV12-4

cdr3_aa: CASSLSGLLSYEQYF
cdr3_nt: TGTGCCAGCAGCTTGTCGGGCCTACTTTCCTACGAGCAGTACTTC
d_call: -
j_call: TRBJ2-7
clone_size: many
v_call: TRBV5-5

cdr3_aa: CAISESGQQETQYF
cdr3_nt: TGTGCCATCAGTGAGTCGGGACAACAAGAGACCCAGTACTTC
d_call: -
j_call: TRBJ2-5
clone_size: many
v_call: TRBV10-3

cdr3_aa: CASSVGGFNEQFF
cdr3_nt: TGTGCCAGCAGCGTAGGGGGGTTCAATGAGCAGTTCTTC
d_call: -
j_call: TRBJ2-1
clone_size: -
v_call: TRBV9

cdr3_aa: CASRAASGRYEQYF
cdr3_nt: TGTGCCAGCAGAGCAGCTAGCGGGAGATACGAGCAGTACTTC
d_call: TRBD2
j_call: TRBJ2-7
clone_size: few
v_call: TRBV6-1

cdr3_aa: CASSLVGGAGGPNEQYF
cdr3_nt: TGTGCCAGCAGCTTGGTGGGGGGAGCGGGAGGGCCCAACGAGCAGTACTTC
d_call: TRBD2
j_call: TRBJ2-7
clone_size: -
v_call: TRBV7-8

cdr3_aa: CSARTGGIGEQFF
cdr3_nt: TGCAGTGCTAGAACAGGGGGCATTGGTGAGCAGTTCTTC
d_call: TRBD1
j_call: TRBJ2-1
clone_size: few
v_call: TRBV20-1

cdr3_aa: CASRTGGYRPLHF
cdr3_nt: TGTGCCAGCAGGACAGGGGGTTATAGACCCCTCCACTTT
d_call: TRBD1
j_call: TRBJ1-6
clone_size: -
v_call: TRBV28

cdr3_aa: CASSLPGTGATEAFF
cdr3_nt: TGTGCCAGCAGCCTGCCCGGGACAGGGGCCACTGAAGCTTTCTTT
d_call: TRBD1
j_call: TRBJ1-1
clone_size: -
v_call: TRBV5-4

cdr3_aa: CASSQEGGGELFF
cdr3_nt: TGTGCCAGCAGCCAAGAAGGAGGCGGGGAGCTGTTTTTT
d_call: -
j_call: TRBJ2-2
clone_size: few
v_call: TRBV4-2

cdr3_aa: CAWSVTGPQPQHF
cdr3_nt: TGTGCCTGGAGTGTTACAGGGCCTCAGCCCCAGCATTTT
d_call: -
j_call: TRBJ1-5
clone_size: -
v_call: TRBV30

cdr3_aa: CASSLVAGSDTGELFF
cdr3_nt: TGTGCCAGCAGCTTAGTAGCTGGTTCCGACACCGGGGAGCTGTTTTTT
d_call: -
j_call: TRBJ2-2
clone_size: many
v_call: TRBV7-8